This TCR beta chain was observed in a study of yellow fever vaccine responses in identical twins. Study results and limitations: The authors reported partly convergent, partly personalized vaccine responses in identical twins.

TCRdb re-called the RT-PCR reads through MiXCR, storing one row per CDR3 protein. Found here are about 11,000 distinct CDR3 sequences, approximately 80% of them singletons; the top ten hold roughly 7%. Germline values: CDR1 MGHRA, CDR2 YSYEKL. The V gene lost 0 bases and the J gene lost 7 bases, with 16 bases spanning the gap. The CDR3 contains 16 residues. Worth noting for this clonotype: Antigen: not known.

The rearrangement joins TRBV4-1 to TRBJ1-5, with D possibly matching TRBD1 (5 bases). The source material was T cells from blood (PBMCs), unsorted or a sorted subset (not recorded which), sampled before or after yellow fever vaccination (not recorded which). The origin of this receptor is a woman younger than 35 who received the yellow fever vaccine. The CDR3 here is CASSQDPDSPRQPQHF. The CDR3 region has the DNA TGCGCCAGCAGCCAAGATCCCGACAGCCCCCGGCAGCCCCAGCATTTT.